Listed here is a single T cell receptor (beta chain). This record belongs to a study of blood T cell repertoires in COVID-19. As originally analysed: Amplification of reference gene primers was used by the study to estimate nucleated cell counts. The protocol was immunoSEQ multiplex PCR, while the TCRdb copy is restricted to in-frame clones and leaves out a portion. V, J and clone size are taken as reported in that table, and D and trimming were inferred from the DNA itself. Among about 210,000 clones, about 84% were seen once, and the ten largest hold about 4.3%. The origin of this receptor is a man aged 25 to 45 with acute COVID-19. The material sequenced was PBMCs or T cells enriched from blood (not recorded which).

The CDR3 nucleotides read TGTGCCAGCACTATACAGCCTTCCTATGGCTACACCTTC. Encoded protein: CASTIQPSYGYTF. The chain links TRBV12-3 or TRBV12-4 to TRBJ1-2; D is undetermined. Trimming pared 7 bases from V and 4 bases from J, leaving 13 bases between. CDR3 length: 13 residues.